This TCR beta chain derives from a study of molecular identifiers for immune sequencing clone quantification. As for the study in general: Four portions were sequenced after RNA from around 20,000 or 100,000 naive CD8 cells was split five ways in replicates.

This clonotype showed up many times. Library preparation followed earlier protocols using designated TCR primers. Each CDR3 protein is one row after TCRdb ran MiXCR on the PCR reads. The table includes hundreds of thousands of distinct CDR3 sequences, 25% detected once. Between the trimmed V and J ends, which lost 2 bases and 2 bases, there was a span of 9 bases. The CDR3 has 13 amino acids. CDR1 GTSNPN and CDR2 SVGIG come from the germline V gene (reference sequence). This clonotype was sampled from a human donor in good health. Some libraries in this study had Jurkat cell RNA spiked in. Source material: naive CD8+ T cells from blood, with Jurkat cell RNA spiked in. The sample's subset: FACS-sorted CD8+CD4-CCR7+CD45RA+ naive T cells. The chain links TRBV30 to TRBJ1-2; D is ambiguous. CDR3: CAWSPEENYGYTF. The DNA for the CDR3 is TGTGCCTGGAGTCCTGAGGAAAACTATGGCTACACCTTC.